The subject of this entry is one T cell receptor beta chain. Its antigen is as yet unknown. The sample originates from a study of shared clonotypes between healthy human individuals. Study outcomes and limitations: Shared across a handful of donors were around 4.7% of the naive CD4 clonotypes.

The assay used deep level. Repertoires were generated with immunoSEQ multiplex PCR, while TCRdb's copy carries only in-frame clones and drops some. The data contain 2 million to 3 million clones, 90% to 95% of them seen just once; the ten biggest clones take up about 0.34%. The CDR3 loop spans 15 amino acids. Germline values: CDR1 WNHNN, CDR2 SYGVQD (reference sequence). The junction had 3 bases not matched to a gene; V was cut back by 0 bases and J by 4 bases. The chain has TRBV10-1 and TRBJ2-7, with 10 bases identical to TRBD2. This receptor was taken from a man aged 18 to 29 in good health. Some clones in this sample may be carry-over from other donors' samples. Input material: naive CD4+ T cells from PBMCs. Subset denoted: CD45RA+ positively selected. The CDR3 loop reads CASSESASGSYEQYF. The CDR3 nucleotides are TGCGCCAGCAGTGAGTCGGCTAGCGGGAGTTACGAGCAGTACTTC.